The TCR beta chain under discussion was sequenced for a study of early stage breast cancer tumors. Whole-study findings and limits: Tumors had roughly 2.4-fold higher T cell density and higher clonality than adjacent normal breast tissue. Chain pairing and CD4, CD8 or FOXP3 expression were not captured.

This table comes from immunoSEQ multiplex PCR, and its TCRdb copy is limited to in-frame clones, with some not included. The data contain 20,000 to 25,000 clones, 70% to 80% of them singletons. About this clone itself: As yet, its antigen is unknown.

This clonotype was sampled from a person in their sixties with breast cancer. The sample consisted of blood.

The CDR3 DNA reads as TGTGCCAGCACCCCTCTGGGGGGCCGCCTCGACTATGGCTACACCTTC. Amino acids: CASTPLGGRLDYGYTF. The chain uses TRBV2 and TRBJ1-2; D might be TRBD1 (6 bases). The CDR3 loop spans 16 amino acids. Germline values: CDR1 SNHLY, CDR2 FYNNEI. The V end lost 7 bases, the J end lost 3 bases, and 21 bases lay between the germline ends.